Presented here are 32 T cell receptor beta chains from one specimen sequenced in a study of blood T cell repertoires in COVID-19 (TCRdb year 2020). The method behind the library was the immunoSEQ multiplex PCR assay. Not all clones reach the TCRdb copy of this immuneACCESS table, which keeps in-frame sequences only. Checked studies attribute under half of the gap to unresolved V genes and leave the rest unexplained. The sample table records about 300,000 clones; about nine tenths of these occur just once. The ten most abundant clones make up 1.1% of the sample. Sequences were obtained from PBMCs or T cells enriched from blood (not recorded which). The receptors were sampled from a woman in her twenties or thirties who had recovered from COVID-19.

The CDR3 spells CASTLLEGAFETQYF. DNA of the CDR3: TGTGCCAGCACCCTCTTGGAGGGGGCCTTTGAGACCCAGTACTTC. V usage is TRBV7-2 and J usage is TRBJ2-5, with D perhaps TRBD1 (7 bases). The CDR3 consists of 15 residues. V was trimmed by 7 bases and J by 5 bases, leaving 20 bases between them. Germline V gives CDR1 SGHTA, CDR2 FQGNSA.

V is TRBV7-8 and J is TRBJ2-1; 7 bases are shared with TRBD2. There are 15 residues in the CDR3. Unmatched junction bases numbered 7, after V lost 1 base and J lost 7 bases. Germline V lookup: CDR1 SGHVS, CDR2 FQNEAQ. The CDR3 protein is CASSLGLAQGNEQFF. The CDR3 DNA reads as TGTGCCAGCAGCTTAGGACTAGCCCAAGGGAATGAGCAGTTCTTC.

The V gene is TRBV9, the J gene TRBJ1-1; D perhaps matches TRBD1 (6 bases). V was trimmed by 3 bases and J by 3 bases, leaving 12 bases between them. CDR1 is SGDLS, CDR2 YYNGEE, per germline. The CDR3 covers 14 residues. The CDR3 loop is CASSGVGAHTEAFF. CDR3 in DNA: TGTGCCAGCAGCGGGGTGGGGGCGCACACTGAAGCTTTCTTT.

The table lists this clone with a count of one. The chain uses TRBV6-2 or TRBV6-3 and TRBJ2-2; 11 positions match TRBD2. This CDR3 is built from 20 residues. Germline CDR1 and CDR2: MNHEY and SVGEGT. Trimming cost V 5 bases and J 0 bases; bases outside gene matches: 14. The chain's CDR3 is CASSPNIGTSGTPNTGELFF. The CDR3 nucleotides are TGTGCCAGCAGTCCGAACATAGGGACTAGCGGTACTCCGAACACCGGGGAGCTGTTTTTT.

The V and J genes are TRBV5-6 and TRBJ1-2, with TRBD1 matching over 9 bases. The V segment lost 1 base and the J segment 4 bases; nucleotides outside the gene matches: 14. In germline, CDR1 is SGHDT, CDR2 YYEEEE. The CDR3 consists of 18 residues. CDR3: CASSLRVGTGNSVYGYTF. Here the CDR3 DNA reads TGTGCCAGCAGCTTGAGAGTTGGGACAGGGAATTCGGTCTATGGCTACACCTTC.

The chain carries TRBV6-5 and TRBJ1-2, with 10 bases that match TRBD1. The ends lost 4 bases at V and 2 bases at J; junction bases unmatched: 1. Germline loops: CDR1 MNHEY, CDR2 SVGAGI. This CDR3 has 14 residues. CDR3 sequence: CASSWTGGNYGYTF. The CDR3 nucleotides read TGTGCCAGCAGTTGGACAGGGGGGAACTATGGCTACACCTTC.

On this clone itself: This CDR3 is also generated by other DNA sequences in the sample. CDR3 DNA: TGTGCCAGCAGTCCGGACAGGGGCACTGAAGCTTTCTTT. Translation: CASSPDRGTEAFF. V usage is TRBV6-5 and J usage is TRBJ1-1, with 9 bases aligning to TRBD1. Germline V CDR1 and CDR2: MNHEY, SVGAGI. The V gene end was trimmed by 5 bases and the J gene end by 4 bases; junction bases not matched to a gene: 2. There are 13 residues in the CDR3.

The chain uses TRBV15 and TRBJ2-7; D might be TRBD2 (6 bases). The germline V gene encodes CDR1 LNHNV and CDR2 YYDKDF (reference sequence). Trimming took off 1 base at V and 0 bases at J, with 10 bases between the two ends. The CDR3 sequence is 15 residues long. CDR3 bases: TGTGCCACCAGCAGAGTTCCTAGCGTCTCCTACGAGCAGTACTTC. Translation: CATSRVPSVSYEQYF.

V is TRBV23-1 and J is TRBJ1-5; no firm D call. TRBV23-1 carries the ORF label, with uncertain function. The CDR3 consists of 15 residues. Between the trimmed V and J ends, which lost 0 bases and 7 bases, there was a span of 13 bases. The CDR3: CASSQSCGSGQPQHF. The CDR3 region has the DNA TGCGCCAGCAGTCAATCCTGCGGCAGTGGCCAGCCCCAGCATTTT.

J is TRBJ2-7 and V is TRBV3-1 (or the pseudogene TRBV3-2); 9 bases are shared with TRBD2. There are 16 residues in the CDR3. Germline CDR1 and CDR2: LGHDT and YNNKEL (reference sequence). J gave up 2 bases and V 1 base, and 6 bases lay outside the gene matches. The CDR3 DNA sequence: TGTGCCAGCAGCCAAGGGCTAGCGGGATCCCCCTACGAGCAGTACTTC. As protein: CASSQGLAGSPYEQYF.

This clone was observed a handful of times. This rearrangement joins TRBV30 to TRBJ2-6; TRBD2 aligns across 10 bases. Germline V gene data show CDR1 as GTSNPN and CDR2 as SVGIG (reference sequence). This CDR3 is 16 amino acids long. J gave up 0 bases and V 5 bases, and 4 bases lay outside the gene matches. The DNA of the CDR3 is TGTGCCTGGGTAGCGGGAGGTTACTCTGGGGCCAACGTCCTGACTTTC. Protein: CAWVAGGYSGANVLTF.

The V call is TRBV6-2 or TRBV6-3, the J call TRBJ1-5; a possible D gene is TRBD1 (5 bases). Per germline, CDR1 MNHEY and CDR2 SVGEGT. V was cut by 4 bases and J by 7 bases, with 20 bases left in between. This CDR3 is built from 16 residues. CDR3 in DNA: TGTGCCAGCAGTTCTTTTCCAGGGTCGAGGACCCAGCCCCAGCATTTT. It yields the protein CASSSFPGSRTQPQHF.

The CDR3 nucleotides are TGTGCCAGCAGCCAAAGGACAGGGACCTACAATGAGCAGTTCTTC. Residues: CASSQRTGTYNEQFF. The rearrangement joins TRBV11-2 to TRBJ2-1; 8 bases agree with TRBD1. V was clipped by 5 bases and J by 2 bases; unmatched bases: 5. There are 15 residues in the CDR3. CDR1 is SGHAT and CDR2 is FQNNGV in the germline V gene.

This clone was picked up one time. This chain uses TRBV27 with TRBJ1-1, with 8 positions matching TRBD1. The CDR3 contains 14 residues. Trimming took 5 bases from V and 4 from J; bases not matched to a gene: 6. Germline V CDR1 and CDR2: MNHEY, SMNVEV (reference sequence). The CDR3 sequence: CASSPSTGGTEAFF. The CDR3 DNA reads as TGTGCCAGCAGTCCTTCAACAGGGGGCACTGAAGCTTTCTTT.

This chain connects TRBV28 to TRBJ1-2; D gene uncertain. V lost 6 bases and J lost 2, with 16 bases in between. The germline V gene encodes CDR1 MDHEN and CDR2 SYDVKM. The CDR3 consists of 15 residues. CDR3 bases: TGTGCCAGCAGCCTCCCTACGCCGGGAAACTATGGCTACACCTTC. Its protein product is CASSLPTPGNYGYTF.

V usage is TRBV7-9 and J usage is TRBJ2-1, with 12 bases that match TRBD2. With V trimmed by 3 bases and J by 7 bases, 16 bases remained unmatched. The germline CDR1 and CDR2 sequences are SEHNR and FQNEAQ (reference sequence). The CDR3 spans 19 residues. This chain's CDR3 is CASSFRASGRARGGNEQFF. CDR3 in DNA: TGTGCCAGCAGCTTCCGGGCTAGCGGGAGGGCCAGGGGGGGAAATGAGCAGTTCTTC.

This chain links TRBV15 with TRBJ1-3, with D possibly matching TRBD1 (6 bases). Germline V CDR1 and CDR2: LNHNV, YYDKDF (reference sequence). V lost 3 bases and J 2 bases, leaving 14 bases between the germline ends. The CDR3 has 16 residues. CDR3 sequence reads: CATSRTGQGPGNTIYF. CDR3 in DNA: TGTGCCACCAGCAGGACAGGCCAAGGCCCTGGAAACACCATATATTTT. The whole variable domain, filled in from reference TRBV15 and TRBJ1-3, reads DAMVIQNPRYQVTQFGKPVTLSCSQTLNHNVMYWYQQKSSQAPKLLFHYYDKDFNNEADTPDNFQSRRPNTSFCFLDIRSPGLGDTAMYLCATSRTGQGPGNTIYFGEGSWLTVV.

The rearrangement joins TRBV19 to TRBJ1-5, with no clear D. CDR3 size: 15 residues. Germline CDR1 and CDR2: LNHDA and SQIVND (reference sequence). V was pared by 3 bases and J by 0 bases, with 9 bases between. Here the CDR3 reads CASSISWNSNQPQHF. The CDR3, as DNA: TGTGCCAGTAGTATTAGCTGGAATAGCAATCAGCCCCAGCATTTT.

The chain couples TRBV5-4 to TRBJ2-7; 11 bases agree with TRBD2. CDR1 is SGHNT and CDR2 is YYREEE in the germline V gene (reference sequence). CDR3 length equals 14 residues. The V gene end was trimmed by 3 bases and the J gene end by 4 bases; junction bases not matched to a gene: 3. The chain's CDR3 is CASSSLAGDYEQYF. The CDR3 DNA reads TGTGCCAGCAGCTCACTAGCGGGAGATTACGAGCAGTACTTC.

In this sample, this clone turned up once. This chain links TRBV15 with TRBJ2-3; D not resolved. Germline CDR1 is LNHNV and CDR2 is YYDKDF (reference sequence). The CDR3 consists of 13 residues. V lost 1 base and J lost 3, with 5 bases in between. The CDR3 DNA reads as TGTGCCACCAGCAGAGTTCGTACAGATACGCAGTATTTT. This gives the protein CATSRVRTDTQYF.

The chain combines TRBV10-1 with TRBJ1-5; D gene ambiguous. This CDR3 comprises 13 residues. Germline-derived CDR1 and CDR2 are WNHNN and SYGVQD (reference sequence). Trimming took off 4 bases at V and 5 bases at J, with 9 bases between the two ends. The chain's CDR3 is CASSVGLDQPQHF. The CDR3 bases are TGCGCCAGCAGTGTCGGGTTGGATCAGCCCCAGCATTTT.

This chain joins TRBV5-4 and TRBJ2-1; TRBD2 is a possible D gene (6 bases). This CDR3 spans 14 amino acids. Trimming stripped 4 bases from V and 8 bases from J, with 16 bases between. Germline lookup yields CDR1 SGHNT and CDR2 YYREEE (reference sequence). The CDR3 sequence: CASSHGTSSDEQFF. CDR3 bases: TGTGCCAGCAGCCATGGGACTTCCAGCGATGAGCAGTTCTTC.

The chain carries TRBV5-4 and TRBJ2-1; 8 nucleotides match TRBD2. Germline CDR1 is SGHNT and CDR2 is YYREEE (reference sequence). The CDR3 has 15 amino acids. The junction had 7 bases not matched to a gene; V was cut back by 5 bases and J by 3 bases. The CDR3, as DNA: TGTGCCAGCAGTTTTAGCGGGGAAAACTACAATGAGCAGTTCTTC. Protein: CASSFSGENYNEQFF. Supplemented by reference TRBV5-4 and TRBJ2-1, the full variable domain reads ETGVTQSPTHLIKTRGQQVTLRCSSQSGHNTVSWYQQALGQGPQFIFQYYREEENGRGNFPPRFSGLQFPNYSSELNVNALELDDSALYLCASSFSGENYNEQFFGPGTRLTVL.

The chain uses TRBV28 and TRBJ2-3; 12 bases agree with TRBD2. Germline V gene lookup returns CDR1 MDHEN and CDR2 SYDVKM. Trimming took 5 bases from V and 5 from J; bases not matched to a gene: 5. The CDR3 covers 15 residues. For the CDR3, the DNA is TGTGCCAGCAGTCAACAGACTAGCGGGAGAGATACGCAGTATTTT. Amino acid sequence: CASSQQTSGRDTQYF.

The CDR3 region is CASSLSGADTQYF. The CDR3 coding sequence is TGTGCCAGCAGCCTGTCCGGGGCAGATACGCAGTATTTT. The rearrangement links TRBV9 to TRBJ2-3; D may be TRBD2 (5 bases). CDR3 size: 13 residues. Germline V lookup: CDR1 SGDLS, CDR2 YYNGEE. V was shortened by 4 bases and J by 4 bases, with 10 bases between the two germline ends.

This sequence joins TRBV6-5 and TRBJ1-1; a weak D match, TRBD1 (5 bases). Trimming shortened V by 6 bases and J by 1 base, and 9 bases separated the two germline ends. Germline CDR1 MNHEY, CDR2 SVGAGI. CDR3 length equals 13 residues. The DNA of the CDR3 is TGTGCCAGCAGAAGGGGTGCGAACACTGAAGCTTTCTTT. The encoded protein is CASRRGANTEAFF.

The V call is TRBV7-9, the J call TRBJ2-1; D is possibly TRBD2 (6 bases). This CDR3 has 13 residues. V lost 5 bases, J lost 7 bases, and 12 bases lay in between. The germline CDR1 and CDR2 sequences are SEHNR and FQNEAQ (reference sequence). Here the CDR3 DNA reads TGTGCCAGCAGCCACGGGAGTGAGAATGAGCAGTTCTTC. It yields the protein CASSHGSENEQFF.

Regarding this clone: The same CDR3 arises from other DNA sequences in this sample as well. The chain joins TRBV7-2 to TRBJ1-1; D is unresolved. The CDR3 has 12 residues. V was shortened by 3 bases and J by 2 bases, with 4 bases between the two germline ends. CDR1 SGHTA and CDR2 FQGNSA come from the germline V gene. CDR3 DNA: TGTGCCAGCAGCTTTCAAAACACTGAAGCTTTCTTT. Translation gives CASSFQNTEAFF.

The chain recombines TRBV6-2 or TRBV6-3 with TRBJ1-1; 7 bases are a match to TRBD1. J was trimmed by 7 bases and V by 0 bases; bases with no gene match: 8. This CDR3 has 15 residues. Germline V CDR1 and CDR2: MNHEY, SVGEGT. CDR3 in amino acids: CASSYSDRAVDEAFF. CDR3 coding DNA: TGTGCCAGCAGTTACTCAGACAGGGCAGTAGATGAAGCTTTCTTT.

The V gene is TRBV4-3, the J gene TRBJ2-7; 8 bases match TRBD2. Germline V CDR1 and CDR2: LGHNA, YSLEER. After removal of 2 bases from V and 0 bases from J, the junction contained 3 bases not matched to a gene. The CDR3 runs to 15 residues. The CDR3 spells CASSQLAGSSYEQYF. For the CDR3, the DNA is TGCGCCAGCAGCCAATTAGCGGGAAGCTCCTACGAGCAGTACTTC.

V gene TRBV5-1 combines with J gene TRBJ2-5, with 8 bases identical to TRBD2. This CDR3 is 14 amino acids long. Germline loops: CDR1 SGHRS, CDR2 YFSETQ. Trimming removed 9 bases from V and 5 bases from J; junction bases left unmatched: 12. Written as DNA, the CDR3 is TGCGCCACACGGGAGGGAGGGCCCTCGGAGACCCAGTACTTC. This gives the protein CATREGGPSETQYF.

This clone came up a few times. This chain connects TRBV6-5 to TRBJ2-7, with 9 bases lining up with TRBD2. Germline lookup yields CDR1 MNHEY and CDR2 SVGAGI. CDR3 length equals 15 residues. The J segment lost 7 bases and the V segment lost 5 bases, leaving 12 bases of the junction unmatched. CDR3 residues: CASSTIAGALKEQYF. CDR3 sequence (DNA): TGTGCCAGCAGTACTATAGCGGGAGCCCTCAAGGAGCAGTACTTC.